The TCR beta chain described here comes from a study of cytotoxic CD8 clonotypes in ibrutinib-treated CLL. This clone was observed a few times. Its cognate antigen is unknown. Notes on the study in general: Public clonotypes (which were uncommon) either contracted or remained stable on treatment.

TCRdb's copy holds only in-frame clones and misses some; the assay was immunoSEQ multiplex PCR. The sample has over 45,000 clones, nearly 55% seen once. This CDR3 is built from 17 residues. The V end lost 5 bases, the J end lost 6 bases, and 24 bases lay between the germline ends. Germline lookup yields CDR1 SGHNT and CDR2 YYREEE (reference sequence). The specimen was PBMCs, collected at disease progression, from a patient treated with ibrutinib. The TCR sequence derives from a human donor with chronic lymphocytic leukemia. J is TRBJ2-1 and V is TRBV5-4; possible D gene TRBD2, 5 bases. The CDR3 reads CASSREYRILEGNEQFF. The CDR3, as DNA: TGTGCCAGCAGTCGAGAGTATCGGATACTAGAGGGCAATGAGCAGTTCTTC.